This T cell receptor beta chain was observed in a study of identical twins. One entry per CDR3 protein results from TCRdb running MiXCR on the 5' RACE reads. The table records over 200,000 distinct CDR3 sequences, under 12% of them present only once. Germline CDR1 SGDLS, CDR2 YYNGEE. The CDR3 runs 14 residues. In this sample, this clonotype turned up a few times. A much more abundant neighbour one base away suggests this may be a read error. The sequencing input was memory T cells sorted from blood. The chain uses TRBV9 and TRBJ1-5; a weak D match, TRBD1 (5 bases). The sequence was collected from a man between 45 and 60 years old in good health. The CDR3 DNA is TGTGCCAGCAGCGTAGATGGGGCGAATCACCCCCAGCATTTT. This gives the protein CASSVDGANHPQHF.